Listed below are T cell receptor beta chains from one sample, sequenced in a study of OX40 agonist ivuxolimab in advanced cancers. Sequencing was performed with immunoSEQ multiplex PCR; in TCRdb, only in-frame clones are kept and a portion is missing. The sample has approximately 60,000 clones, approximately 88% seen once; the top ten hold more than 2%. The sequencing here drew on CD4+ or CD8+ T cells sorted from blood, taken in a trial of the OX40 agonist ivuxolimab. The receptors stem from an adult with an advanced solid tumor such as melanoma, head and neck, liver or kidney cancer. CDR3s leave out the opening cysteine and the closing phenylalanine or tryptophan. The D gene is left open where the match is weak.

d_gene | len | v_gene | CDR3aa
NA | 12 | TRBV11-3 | ASSLVQGNSEAF
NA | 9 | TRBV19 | ASSRGGIQY
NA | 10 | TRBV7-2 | ASSLERAGYT
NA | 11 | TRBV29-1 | SVIGLVTDTQY
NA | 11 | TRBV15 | ATSSDTNTEAF
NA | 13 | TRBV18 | ASSSLGPPYNEQF
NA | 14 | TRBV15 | ATSGRQPYKQETQY
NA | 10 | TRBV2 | ASSEGNYGYT
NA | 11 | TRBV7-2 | ASSPQGTSPLH
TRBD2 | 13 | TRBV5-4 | ASSPGTSGTYEQY
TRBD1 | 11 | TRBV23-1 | ASSPTGYYEQY
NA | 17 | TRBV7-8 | ASSPEGRSPSSYNSPLH
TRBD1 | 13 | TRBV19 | ASSQTGGATGELF
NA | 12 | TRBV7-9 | ASSLLGITGELF
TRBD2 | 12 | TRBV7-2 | ASSPGTSGYEQY
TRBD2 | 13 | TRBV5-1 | ASSQTSGTTGELF
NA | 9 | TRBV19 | ASSRDYEQY
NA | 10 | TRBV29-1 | SVEGLGDTQY